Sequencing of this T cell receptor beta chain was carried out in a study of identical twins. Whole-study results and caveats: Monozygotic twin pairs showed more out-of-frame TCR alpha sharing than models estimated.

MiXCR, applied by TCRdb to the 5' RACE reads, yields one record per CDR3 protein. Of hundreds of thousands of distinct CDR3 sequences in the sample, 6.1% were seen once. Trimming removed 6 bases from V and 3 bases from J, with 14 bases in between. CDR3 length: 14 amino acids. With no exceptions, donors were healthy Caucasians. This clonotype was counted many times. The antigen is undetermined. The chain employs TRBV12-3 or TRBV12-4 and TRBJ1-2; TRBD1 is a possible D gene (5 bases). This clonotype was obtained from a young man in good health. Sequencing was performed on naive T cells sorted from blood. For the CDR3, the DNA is TGTGCCAGCAGCCCTAGGGACCGCCACTATGGCTACACCTTC. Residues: CASSPRDRHYGYTF.